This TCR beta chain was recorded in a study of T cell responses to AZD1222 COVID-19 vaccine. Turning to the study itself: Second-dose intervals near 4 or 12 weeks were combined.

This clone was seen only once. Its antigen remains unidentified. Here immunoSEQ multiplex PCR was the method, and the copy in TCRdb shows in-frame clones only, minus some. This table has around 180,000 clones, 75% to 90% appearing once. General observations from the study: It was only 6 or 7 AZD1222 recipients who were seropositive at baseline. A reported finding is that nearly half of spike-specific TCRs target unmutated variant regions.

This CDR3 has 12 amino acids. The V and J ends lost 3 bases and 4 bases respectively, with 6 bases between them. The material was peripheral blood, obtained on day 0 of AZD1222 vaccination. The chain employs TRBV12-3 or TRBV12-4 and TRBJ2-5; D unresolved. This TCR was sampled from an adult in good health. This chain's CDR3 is CASSFVGETQYF. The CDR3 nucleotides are TGTGCCAGCAGTTTTGTAGGAGAGACCCAGTACTTC.